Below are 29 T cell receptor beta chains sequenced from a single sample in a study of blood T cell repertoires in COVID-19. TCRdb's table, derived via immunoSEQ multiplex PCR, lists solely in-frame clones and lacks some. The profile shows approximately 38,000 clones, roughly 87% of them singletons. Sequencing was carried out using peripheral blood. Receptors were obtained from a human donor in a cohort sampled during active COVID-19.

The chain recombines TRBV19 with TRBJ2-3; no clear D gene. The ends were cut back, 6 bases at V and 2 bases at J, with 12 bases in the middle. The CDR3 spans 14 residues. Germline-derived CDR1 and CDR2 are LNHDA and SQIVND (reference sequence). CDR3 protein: CASSQTRLTDTQYF. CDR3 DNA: TGTGCCAGTAGCCAAACACGCCTCACAGATACGCAGTATTTT.

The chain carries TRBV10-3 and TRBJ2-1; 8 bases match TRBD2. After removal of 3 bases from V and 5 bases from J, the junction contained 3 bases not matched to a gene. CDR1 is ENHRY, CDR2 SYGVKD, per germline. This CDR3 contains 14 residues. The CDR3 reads CAISELADNNEQFF. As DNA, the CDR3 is TGTGCCATCAGTGAACTAGCGGACAACAATGAGCAGTTCTTC.

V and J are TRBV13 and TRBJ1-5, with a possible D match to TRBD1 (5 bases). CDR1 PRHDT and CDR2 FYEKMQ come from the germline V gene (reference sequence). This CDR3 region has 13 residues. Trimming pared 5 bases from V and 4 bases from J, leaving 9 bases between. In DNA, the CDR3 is TGTGCCAGCAGCATGGGGGGGAATCAGCCCCAGCATTTT. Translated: CASSMGGNQPQHF. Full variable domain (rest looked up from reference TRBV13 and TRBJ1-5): AAGVIQSPRHLIKEKRETATLKCYPIPRHDTVYWYQQGPGQDPQFLISFYEKMQSDKGSIPDRFSAQQFSDYHSELNMSSLELGDSALYFCASSMGGNQPQHFGDGTRLSIL.

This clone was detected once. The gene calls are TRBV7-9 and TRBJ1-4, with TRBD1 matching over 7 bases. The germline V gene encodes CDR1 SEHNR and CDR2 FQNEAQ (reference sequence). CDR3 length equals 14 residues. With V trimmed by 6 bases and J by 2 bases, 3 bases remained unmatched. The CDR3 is CASRTGETNEKLFF. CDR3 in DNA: TGTGCCAGCAGAACAGGGGAGACTAATGAAAAACTGTTTTTT.

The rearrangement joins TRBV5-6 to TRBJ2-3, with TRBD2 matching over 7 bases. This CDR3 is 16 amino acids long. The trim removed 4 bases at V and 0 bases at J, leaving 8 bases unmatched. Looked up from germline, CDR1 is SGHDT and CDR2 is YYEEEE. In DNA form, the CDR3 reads TGTGCCAGCAGCCGACGATATAGCGGGAGCACAGATACGCAGTATTTT. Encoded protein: CASSRRYSGSTDTQYF.

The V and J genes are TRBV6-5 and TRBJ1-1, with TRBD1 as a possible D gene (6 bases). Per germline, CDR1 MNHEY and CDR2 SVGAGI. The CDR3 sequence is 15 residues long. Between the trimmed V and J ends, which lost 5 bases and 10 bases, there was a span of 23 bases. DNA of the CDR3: TGTGCCAGCAGTCAAACAGGAGTCATGCGAGGGGGAGCTTTCTTT. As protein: CASSQTGVMRGGAFF.

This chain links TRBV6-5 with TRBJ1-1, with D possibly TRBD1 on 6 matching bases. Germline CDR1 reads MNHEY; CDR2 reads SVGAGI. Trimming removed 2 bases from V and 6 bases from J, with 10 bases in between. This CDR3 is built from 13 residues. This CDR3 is CASSYTGGAEAFF. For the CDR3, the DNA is TGTGCCAGCAGTTACACGGGGGGCGCTGAAGCTTTCTTT.

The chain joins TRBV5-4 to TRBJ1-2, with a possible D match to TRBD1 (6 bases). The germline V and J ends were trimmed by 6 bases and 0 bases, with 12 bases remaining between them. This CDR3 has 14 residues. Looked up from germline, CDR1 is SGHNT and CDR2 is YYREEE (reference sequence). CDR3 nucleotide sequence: TGTGCCAGCATTAAGAGGGGGTCTAACTATGGCTACACCTTC. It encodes CASIKRGSNYGYTF.

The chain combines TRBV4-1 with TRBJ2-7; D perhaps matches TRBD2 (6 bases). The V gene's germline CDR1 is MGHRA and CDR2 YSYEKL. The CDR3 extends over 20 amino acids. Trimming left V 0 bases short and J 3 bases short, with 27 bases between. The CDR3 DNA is TGCGCCAGCAGCCAAGAGCGTCTTGTTCTTGTTCGACTAGTAGGCTACGAGCAGTACTTC. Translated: CASSQERLVLVRLVGYEQYF.

This CDR3 is CSARSGDGYTF. The CDR3 nucleotides read TGCAGTGCTAGATCGGGTGATGGCTACACCTTC. This rearrangement joins TRBV20-1 to TRBJ1-2; D is ambiguous. The V end lost 2 bases, the J end lost 6 bases, and 7 bases lay between the germline ends. The CDR3 covers 11 residues. In germline, CDR1 is DFQATT, CDR2 SNEGSKA (reference sequence).

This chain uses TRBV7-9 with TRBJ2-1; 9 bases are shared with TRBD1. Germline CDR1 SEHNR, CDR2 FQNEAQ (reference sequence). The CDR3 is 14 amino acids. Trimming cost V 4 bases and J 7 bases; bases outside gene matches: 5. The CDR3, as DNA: TGTGCCAGCAGCTATCGGGACAGGGAAAATGAGCAGTTCTTC. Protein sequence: CASSYRDRENEQFF.

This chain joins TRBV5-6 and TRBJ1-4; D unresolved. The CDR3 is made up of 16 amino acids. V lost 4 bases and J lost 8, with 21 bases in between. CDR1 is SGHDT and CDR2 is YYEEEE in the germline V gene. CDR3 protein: CASSLVAGGSLEKLFF. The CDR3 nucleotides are TGTGCCAGCAGCCTAGTTGCGGGAGGTTCTCTAGAAAAACTGTTTTTT.

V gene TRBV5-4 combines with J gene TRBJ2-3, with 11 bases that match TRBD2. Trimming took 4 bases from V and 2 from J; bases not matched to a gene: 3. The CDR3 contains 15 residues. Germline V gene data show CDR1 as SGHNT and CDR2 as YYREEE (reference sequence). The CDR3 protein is CASSLLAGATDTQYF. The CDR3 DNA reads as TGTGCCAGCAGCCTACTAGCGGGGGCCACAGATACGCAGTATTTT.

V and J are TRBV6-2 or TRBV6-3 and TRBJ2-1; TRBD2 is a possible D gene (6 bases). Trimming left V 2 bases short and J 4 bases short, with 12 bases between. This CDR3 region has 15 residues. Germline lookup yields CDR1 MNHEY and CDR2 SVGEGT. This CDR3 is CASSYRVAEYNEQFF. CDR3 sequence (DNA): TGTGCCAGCAGTTACCGGGTAGCGGAGTACAATGAGCAGTTCTTC.

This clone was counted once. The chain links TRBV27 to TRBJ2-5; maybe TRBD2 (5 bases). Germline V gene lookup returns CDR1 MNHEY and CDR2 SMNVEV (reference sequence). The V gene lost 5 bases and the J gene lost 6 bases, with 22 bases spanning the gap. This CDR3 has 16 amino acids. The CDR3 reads CASSPLGAGLGKTQYF. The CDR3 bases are TGTGCCAGCAGTCCATTGGGAGCCGGGCTGGGGAAGACCCAGTACTTC.

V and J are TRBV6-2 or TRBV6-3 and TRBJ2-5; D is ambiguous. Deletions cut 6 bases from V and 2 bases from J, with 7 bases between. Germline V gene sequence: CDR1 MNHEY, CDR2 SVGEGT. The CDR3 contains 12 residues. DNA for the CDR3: TGTGCCAGCAGCCCCCCTCAAGAGACCCAGTACTTC. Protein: CASSPPQETQYF.

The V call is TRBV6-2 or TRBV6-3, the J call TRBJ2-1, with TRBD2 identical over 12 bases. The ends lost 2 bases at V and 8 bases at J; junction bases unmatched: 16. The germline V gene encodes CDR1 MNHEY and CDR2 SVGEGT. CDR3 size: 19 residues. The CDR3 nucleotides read TGTGCCAGCAGTTACCGACCGTATAGACTAGCGGGAGTGGTTGATGAGCAGTTCTTC. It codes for CASSYRPYRLAGVVDEQFF.

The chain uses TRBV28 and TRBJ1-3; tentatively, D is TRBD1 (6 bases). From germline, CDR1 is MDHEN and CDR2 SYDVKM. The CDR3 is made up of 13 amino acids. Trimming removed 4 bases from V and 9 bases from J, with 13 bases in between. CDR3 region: CASSWTAGVTIYF. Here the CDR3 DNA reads TGTGCCAGCAGTTGGACAGCAGGAGTCACCATATATTTT.

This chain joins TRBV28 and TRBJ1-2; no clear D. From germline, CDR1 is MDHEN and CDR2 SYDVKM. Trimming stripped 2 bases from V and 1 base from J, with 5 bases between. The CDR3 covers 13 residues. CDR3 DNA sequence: TGTGCCAGCAGTTTACACAGTAACTATGGCTACACCTTC. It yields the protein CASSLHSNYGYTF.

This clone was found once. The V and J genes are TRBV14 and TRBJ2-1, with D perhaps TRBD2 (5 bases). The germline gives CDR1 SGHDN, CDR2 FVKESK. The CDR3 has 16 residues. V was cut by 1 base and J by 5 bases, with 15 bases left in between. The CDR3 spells CASSQVTGSRHNEQFF. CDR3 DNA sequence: TGTGCCAGCAGCCAAGTTACGGGGTCCCGACACAATGAGCAGTTCTTC.

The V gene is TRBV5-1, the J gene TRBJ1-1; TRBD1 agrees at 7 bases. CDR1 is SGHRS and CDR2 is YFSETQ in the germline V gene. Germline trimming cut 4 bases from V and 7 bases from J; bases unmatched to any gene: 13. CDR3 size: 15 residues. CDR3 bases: TGCGCCAGCAGCGTGGCCCCGACAGGGTTGGGTGAAGCTTTCTTT. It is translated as CASSVAPTGLGEAFF.

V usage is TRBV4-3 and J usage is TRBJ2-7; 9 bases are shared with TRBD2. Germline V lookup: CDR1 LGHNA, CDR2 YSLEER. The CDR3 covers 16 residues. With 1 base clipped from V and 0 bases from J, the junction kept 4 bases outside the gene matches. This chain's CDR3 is CASSQASGGLSYEQYF. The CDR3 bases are TGCGCCAGCAGCCAAGCCAGCGGGGGGCTCTCCTACGAGCAGTACTTC.

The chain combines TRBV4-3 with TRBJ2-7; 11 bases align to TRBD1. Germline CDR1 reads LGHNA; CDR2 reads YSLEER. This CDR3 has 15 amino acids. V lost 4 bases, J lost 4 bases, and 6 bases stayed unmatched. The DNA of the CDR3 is TGCGCCAGCAGCCTCGGACAGGGGGCGCGGTACGAGCAGTACTTC. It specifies CASSLGQGARYEQYF.

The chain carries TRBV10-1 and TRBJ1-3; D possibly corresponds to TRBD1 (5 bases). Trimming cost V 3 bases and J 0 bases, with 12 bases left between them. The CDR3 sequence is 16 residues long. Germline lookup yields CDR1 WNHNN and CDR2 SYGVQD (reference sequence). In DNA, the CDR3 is TGCGCCAGCAGTGACCCGCGGGGGTCCTCTGGAAACACCATATATTTT. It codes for CASSDPRGSSGNTIYF.

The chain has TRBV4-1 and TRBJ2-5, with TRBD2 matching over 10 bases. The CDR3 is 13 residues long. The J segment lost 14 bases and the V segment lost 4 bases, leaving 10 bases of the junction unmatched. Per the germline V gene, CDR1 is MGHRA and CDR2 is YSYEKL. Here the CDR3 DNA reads TGCGCCAGCAGCCCGCTGCCGAGCGGGAGGGCTTACTTC. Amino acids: CASSPLPSGRAYF.

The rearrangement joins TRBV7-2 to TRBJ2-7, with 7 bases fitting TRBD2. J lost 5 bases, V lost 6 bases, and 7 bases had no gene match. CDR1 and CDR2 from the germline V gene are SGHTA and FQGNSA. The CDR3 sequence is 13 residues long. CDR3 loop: CASRLAARDEQYF. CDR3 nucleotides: TGTGCCAGCAGGCTAGCGGCAAGGGACGAGCAGTACTTC. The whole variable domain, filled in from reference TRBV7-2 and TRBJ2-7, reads GAGVSQSPSNKVTEKGKDVELRCDPISGHTALYWYRQSLGQGLEFLIYFQGNSAPDKSGLPSDRFSAERTGGSVSTLTIQRTQQEDSAVYLCASRLAARDEQYFGPGTRLTVT.

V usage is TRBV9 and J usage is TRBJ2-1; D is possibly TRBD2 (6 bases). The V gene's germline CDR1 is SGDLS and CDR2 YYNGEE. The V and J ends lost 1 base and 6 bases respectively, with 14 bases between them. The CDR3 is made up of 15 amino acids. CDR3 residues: CASSVRALEGNEQFF. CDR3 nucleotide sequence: TGTGCCAGCAGCGTACGCGCCCTGGAGGGCAATGAGCAGTTCTTC.

In DNA form, the CDR3 reads TGTGCCAGCTCACCAGAACAGACCTACGAGCAGTACTTC. Its protein is CASSPEQTYEQYF. This rearrangement joins TRBV18 to TRBJ2-7; no reliable D call. CDR1 and CDR2 from the germline V gene are KGHSH and LQKENI. Deletions cut 2 bases from V and 2 bases from J, with 7 bases between. The CDR3 runs 13 residues.

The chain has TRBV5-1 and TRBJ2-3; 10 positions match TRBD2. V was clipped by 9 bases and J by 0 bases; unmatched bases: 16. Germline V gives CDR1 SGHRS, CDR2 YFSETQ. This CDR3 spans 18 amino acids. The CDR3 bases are TGCGCCACCGCATCCGGGACTAGCGCTTCTCCTAGCACAGATACGCAGTATTTT. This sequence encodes CATASGTSASPSTDTQYF.